This record covers a single T cell receptor (beta chain). The antigen it binds to is not known. Qualities for individual bases were not recorded, and no much larger clone is one base off. The sample belongs to a study of OX40 agonist ivuxolimab in advanced cancers. About the full investigation: Ivuxolimab, which targeted the costimulatory receptor OX40 (CD134), was an agonistic, fully human IgG2 monoclonal antibody. Three dose-escalation patients achieved partial responses, one with hepatocellular carcinoma and two with cutaneous melanoma. Among the roughly 52 dose-escalation patients, some 20 had hepatocellular carcinoma, approximately 15 melanoma, 9 renal cell carcinoma and 9 head and neck cancer. Prior anti-PD-1, anti-PD-L1 or anti-CTLA-4 therapy was permitted, and 35% to 40% of dose-escalation patients had received checkpoint inhibitors. The purpose of peripheral TCRbeta sequencing was to test whether ivuxolimab changed TCR sequence diversity and led to clonal T-cell expansion. Intravenous ivuxolimab was administered to patients every 2 weeks at six dose levels: 0.01, 0.1, 0.3, 1.5, 3 and 10 mg/kg. The paper describes the monotherapy dose-escalation part (N of about 47 patients) of the phase I trial of ivuxolimab. A male proportion of around 81% and a mean age of 60 years, ranging from about 23 to 90, were recorded for the dose-escalation cohort.

The germline V gene specifies KGHSH as CDR1 and LQKENI as CDR2. The CDR3 goes from the cysteine to the phenylalanine over 13 residues. The only DNA kept is the CDR3, 39 bases in frame from the first base. Trimming costs V 0 bases and J 1 base, and their ends lie 3 bases apart. For sequencing of the TCRbeta CDR3 region, genomic DNA was extracted from the sorted cells. The immunoSEQ Assay was used for sequencing of TCRbeta CDR3 regions. The source is immuneACCESS, and TCRdb retained only in-frame sequences with V and J called. Part of the clones is not carried over; for the studies checked, unresolved V genes explain less than half of this, and the remainder is unexplained. Within this sample are about 53,000 clones, with more than 75% of them counted one time only. The ten biggest clones cover roughly 1.2% of the sample. Patients with autoimmune disease history or receiving systemic immunosuppression were excluded from the trial. Peripheral blood for TCR sequencing was collected from all dose cohorts at baseline, on cycle 4 day 1, and on cycle 7 day 1. The samples were drawn from a first-in-human, open-label, multicenter phase I dose-escalation trial of ivuxolimab. Adults with locally advanced or metastatic melanoma, renal cell carcinoma, hepatocellular carcinoma or head and neck squamous cell carcinoma were enrolled in the trial. Before TCR sequencing, CD4+ T cells and CD8+ T cells were sorted from peripheral blood as separate populations.

General study outcomes and caveats: Partial responders in the 0.1-3.0 mg/kg groups had among the lowest normalized peripheral clonal expansion, especially among CD8+ T cells. At doses of 0.1 to 3.0 mg/kg, clonal expansion of both CD4+ and CD8+ blood T cells was observed from baseline to week 6. Low levels of normalized T-cell clonal expansion were also seen in some nonresponding patients. After ivuxolimab, more expanded clones were found on average in CD8+ T cells than in CD4+ T cells. Which antigens the clonally expanded peripheral T cells were specific for was not determined.

The material sequenced was CD4+ or CD8+ T cells sorted from blood, taken in a trial of the OX40 agonist ivuxolimab. The receptor comes from an adult with an advanced solid tumor such as melanoma, head and neck, liver or kidney cancer. The sequence is built from TRBV18 and TRBJ2-5, with no confident D gene call. The DNA is TGTGCCAGCTCACCACCGGCCCAAGAGACCCAGTACTTC. Its translation reads: CASSPPAQETQYF.